The text below deals with one T cell receptor beta chain. Antigen: not known. The protocol was immunoSEQ multiplex PCR, while the TCRdb copy is restricted to in-frame clones and leaves out a portion. Of about 60,000 clones in the sample, more than 80% are singletons; the top ten hold around 3.5%. There are 14 residues in the CDR3. Trimming removed 2 bases from V and 0 bases from J, with 8 bases in between. Germline V gene sequence: CDR1 GTSNPN, CDR2 SVGIG (reference sequence). The source of the sample is a study of a mutant IDH1 vaccine in newly diagnosed glioma. Study-wide background: Treated patients were roughly 60% male, around 38% female, mean age approximately 42 years.

Indicated time point: week 11, during vaccination. Vaccination comprised doses that each held 300 ug of mutant IDH1 20-mer peptide, plus topical imiquimod. The sample was PBMCs, taken from a glioma patient whose treatment included an IDH1 peptide vaccine. This sequence originates from a man aged 25 to 45 with glioma. The V and J genes are TRBV30 and TRBJ1-3; a weak D match, TRBD1 (6 bases). The CDR3 DNA reads as TGTGCCTGGAGTACAGGGTCCTCTGGAAACACCATATATTTT. Protein: CAWSTGSSGNTIYF.